This TCR beta chain was found in a study of identical twins (dated by TCRdb to the mid-2010s). Concerning the study at large: To test whether fetal clonotypes persist, this study deep-sequenced TCR alpha and beta repertoires from monozygotic twins, from unrelated adults of various ages, and from cord blood. Replicate twin experiments were performed at different times using different library preparation protocols to rule out contamination. General findings and caveats noted by the study authors: Conclusions relied on cross-sectional statistical analysis, since the same donors could not be followed over many years. Compared with coincidental sharing between unrelated individuals, out-of-frame TCR alpha sequences shared between twins showed an excess of sequences with low generation probability. Invariant T cells such as MAIT and iNKT could partly confound zero-insertion analyses, though diverse VJ usage argued against this for most clonotypes. Fewer insertions were carried by abundant cord blood beta clonotypes; a weaker similar trend was observed in young adult naive repertoires, while no such trend was observed in memory repertoires. In monozygotic twins, out-of-frame TCR alpha sharing was systematically underestimated by recombination models, although the models agreed with sharing between unrelated individuals. In beta out-of-frame sequences, excess twin sharing was weaker, because having fewer shared sequences lowered the signal-to-noise ratio.

Of note for this clonotype: This clone's antigen is unknown. Base qualities are missing; no much larger clone stands one base away.

The method was 5' RACE. This sample was sequenced with an Illumina HiSeq 2000. Template switching added a universal primer binding site, and the final cDNA carried a unique molecular identifier that allowed TCR cDNA molecules to be counted accurately. First-strand cDNA for TCR alpha and beta chains was synthesized from specific primers in the conserved constant-segment region. To control for contamination, each cDNA library was double barcoded with a SMART-Mk sample barcode plus Illumina barcodes. TruSeq adapter sequences, together with Illumina sample barcodes, were added in two successive PCR steps. TCR alpha and beta cDNA libraries were sequenced on the Illumina HiSeq platform with custom primers. On the study's bioinformatics: MiGEC was used to process raw reads and extract unique molecular identifiers, and MiXCR was used to find CDR3 positions. Recombination models were inferred per individual with the repgenHMM and IGoR tools using an EM algorithm. Shared clonotype analysis was performed with the tcR package in R, normalizing sharing by the product of cloneset sizes. Out-of-frame nonproductive sequences were analyzed to study raw recombination free of thymic and clonal selection effects. TCRdb trimmed public reads at Q25 via fastp, called clones via MiXCR and kept in-frame beta chains. One record per CDR3 amino acid sequence lists the most common genes and DNA. The V and J calls and clone size are TCRdb's, not the authors'. The sample yields 450,000 or so distinct CDR3 sequences; around an eighth were counted once. The top ten clonotypes cover approximately 0.9% of the sample.

The germline V gene provides CDR1 MDHEN and CDR2 SYDVKM. Deletion took 6 bases off V and 4 bases off J, with a span of 30 bases between the germline ends. From its cysteine to its phenylalanine, the CDR3 spans 19 amino acids. The only DNA kept is the CDR3, 57 bases in frame from the first base. Every donor was a healthy Caucasian. Three pairs of female monozygotic twins, all aged about 18 to 29 years, made up the twin cohort. Positive isolation kits from Invitrogen were used to isolate the CD4+ and CD8+ T cell populations. These data were also reused for a study on yellow fever vaccine responses in identical twins. In that second paper, the authors write: The T cell response to vaccination in identical twins was reported by the authors to appear partly convergent and partly personalized. In identical twins, the study followed T cell clones that responded to the vaccine with precision.

In this chain, TRBV28 is recombined with TRBJ2-5; TRBD2 is perhaps the D gene, given 6 matching bases. The sample taken for sequencing was CD4+ T cells sorted from blood. This sequence was found in a woman between 18 and 29 years old in good health. The CDR3 protein is CASSLRLLADFSLVETQYF. The DNA sequence is as follows: TGTGCCAGCAGCCTTAGGTTGTTAGCGGACTTTTCTCTAGTAGAGACCCAGTACTTC.